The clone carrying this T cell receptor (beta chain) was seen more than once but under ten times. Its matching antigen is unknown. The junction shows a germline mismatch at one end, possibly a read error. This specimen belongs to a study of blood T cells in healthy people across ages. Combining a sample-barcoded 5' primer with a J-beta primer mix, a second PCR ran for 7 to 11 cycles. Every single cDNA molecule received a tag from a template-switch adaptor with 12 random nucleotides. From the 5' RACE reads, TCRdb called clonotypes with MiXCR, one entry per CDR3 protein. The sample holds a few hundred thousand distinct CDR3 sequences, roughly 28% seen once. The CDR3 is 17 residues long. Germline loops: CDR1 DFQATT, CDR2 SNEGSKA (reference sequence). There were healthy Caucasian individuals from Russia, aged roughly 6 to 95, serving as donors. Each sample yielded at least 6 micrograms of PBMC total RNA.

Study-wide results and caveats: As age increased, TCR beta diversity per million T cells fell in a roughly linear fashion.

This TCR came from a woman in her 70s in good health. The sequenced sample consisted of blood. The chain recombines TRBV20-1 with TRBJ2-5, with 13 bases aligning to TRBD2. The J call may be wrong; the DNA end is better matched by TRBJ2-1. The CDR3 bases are TGCAATGTTGGCCCGGGACTAGCGGGGAAGAACTACGATGAGCAGTTCTTC. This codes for CNVGPGLAGKNYDEQFF.